These 9 T cell receptor beta chains were all obtained from the same sample, sequenced in a study of shared clonotypes between healthy human individuals. Here immunoSEQ multiplex PCR was the method, and the copy in TCRdb shows in-frame clones only, minus some. Here the sample spans 2 million to 2.5 million clones, approximately 95% being singletons. The sample comprised naive CD4+ T cells sorted from blood. Subset in this sample: CD45RA+ positively selected. The receptors were sampled from a man aged 18 to 35 in good health.

The chain is built from TRBV4-2 and TRBJ1-4, with TRBD1 as a possible D gene (5 bases). CDR3 size: 15 residues. Trimming stripped 2 bases from V and 5 bases from J, with 12 bases between. Germline CDR1 reads LGHNA; CDR2 reads YNFKEQ. In nucleotides, the CDR3 is TGTGCCAGCAGCCAACCCGACAGCCTAAATGAAAAACTGTTTTTT. Residues: CASSQPDSLNEKLFF.

The CDR3 nucleotides read TGTGCCAGCAGTGCATCAGGGGGCCCCAGTAAAAACATTCAGTACTTC. Residues: CASSASGGPSKNIQYF. The J gene is TRBJ2-4, the V gene TRBV27, with TRBD1 matching 8 bases. The CDR3 sequence is 16 residues long. Germline V gene lookup returns CDR1 MNHEY and CDR2 SMNVEV (reference sequence). Trimming cost V 5 bases and J 4 bases; bases outside gene matches: 10.

The V and J genes are TRBV6-5 and TRBJ2-1, with D unresolved. There are 14 residues in the CDR3. From germline, CDR1 is MNHEY and CDR2 SVGAGI. Trimming cost V 7 bases and J 7 bases, with 17 bases left between them. The CDR3 region has the DNA TGTGCCAGCACCCAGGTGGGCCGAAGTAATGAGCAGTTCTTC. Amino acid sequence: CASTQVGRSNEQFF.

The chain uses TRBV15 and TRBJ2-2; 7 nucleotides align to TRBD2. This CDR3 region has 14 residues. CDR1 is LNHNV and CDR2 is YYDKDF in the germline V gene (reference sequence). The V segment lost 8 bases and the J segment 5 bases; nucleotides outside the gene matches: 8. Here the CDR3 DNA reads TGTGCCACCGGTGCGGGAGTTCGGACCGGGGAGCTGTTTTTT. Translating gives CATGAGVRTGELFF. The variable domain in full, with the rest retrieved from reference TRBV15 and TRBJ2-2, is DAMVIQNPRYQVTQFGKPVTLSCSQTLNHNVMYWYQQKSSQAPKLLFHYYDKDFNNEADTPDNFQSRRPNTSFCFLDIRSPGLGDTAMYLCATGAGVRTGELFFGEGSRLTVL.

The J gene is TRBJ2-2, the V gene TRBV5-1; 7 bases are a match to TRBD1. Germline-derived CDR1 and CDR2 are SGHRS and YFSETQ. J was trimmed by 2 bases and V by 1 base; bases with no gene match: 5. CDR3 size: 16 residues. The CDR3 spells CASSLTGQTNTGELFF. CDR3 sequence (DNA): TGCGCCAGCAGCTTGACGGGACAGACAAACACCGGGGAGCTGTTTTTT. Drawing the rest from reference TRBV5-1 and TRBJ2-2, the complete variable domain is KAGVTQTPRYLIKTRGQQVTLSCSPISGHRSVSWYQQTPGQGLQFLFEYFSETQRNKGNFPGRFSGRQFSNSRSEMNVSTLELGDSALYLCASSLTGQTNTGELFFGEGSRLTVL.

J is TRBJ1-4 and V is TRBV18; weak D call: TRBD1 (5 bases). Germline-derived CDR1 and CDR2 are KGHSH and LQKENI. Between the trimmed V and J ends, which lost 2 bases and 5 bases, there was a span of 12 bases. The length of the CDR3 is 15 residues. The CDR3 DNA reads TGTGCCAGCTCACCATCGGGGGGACCAAATGAAAAACTGTTTTTT. Its translation: CASSPSGGPNEKLFF.

This sequence joins TRBV19 and TRBJ1-1; tentative D call: TRBD1 (6 bases). There are 15 residues in the CDR3. The V and J ends lost 5 bases and 0 bases respectively, with 13 bases between them. Germline CDR1 reads LNHDA; CDR2 reads SQIVND (reference sequence). The CDR3 is CASSGRGSLNTEAFF. CDR3 bases: TGTGCCAGTAGTGGAAGGGGGTCCCTGAACACTGAAGCTTTCTTT.

The chain couples TRBV25-1 to TRBJ2-3, with 10 bases fitting TRBD1. The germline gives CDR1 MGHDK, CDR2 SYGVNS. V gave up 4 bases and J gave up 4 bases; unmatched junction bases: 8. CDR3 length: 16 amino acids. The CDR3 loop reads CASSGWDRGKSDTQYF. CDR3 nucleotide sequence: TGTGCCAGCAGTGGGTGGGACAGGGGTAAATCAGATACGCAGTATTTT.

The V call is TRBV10-3, the J call TRBJ1-1, with 8 positions matching TRBD1. After removal of 1 base from V and 0 bases from J, the junction contained 10 bases not matched to a gene. The CDR3 is 18 amino acids. CDR1 is ENHRY, CDR2 SYGVKD, per germline. The CDR3 loop reads CAISEWTGFLTLNTEAFF. The CDR3 DNA follows: TGTGCCATCAGTGAGTGGACAGGGTTTCTAACTTTGAACACTGAAGCTTTCTTT.